These T cell receptor beta chains were read from a single sample in a study of CD8 T cells in ankylosing spondylitis. TCRdb processed the 5' RACE reads anew with MiXCR; each CDR3 protein has one entry. Among 150,000 to 200,000 distinct CDR3 sequences listed, approximately 13% were seen once. The sample was blood, either unsorted or a sorted T cell fraction (not recorded which). These receptors came from a female donor with ankylosing spondylitis or in good health (not recorded which). The CDR3 runs from the conserved cysteine through the conserved F or W. A D gene is named only where the DNA matches it firmly. Clone size appears in some rows only: once, few, many, or a class for an expanded clone.

J: TRBJ1-1
V: TRBV27
D: -
size: -
CDR3: CASSLSGPQNGAFF
DNA: TGTGCCAGCAGTTTATCTGGGCCGCAAAATGGAGCTTTCTTT

J: TRBJ2-1
V: TRBV12-3/TRBV12-4
D: TRBD2
size: many
CDR3: CASSLKREDEQFF
DNA: TGTGCCAGCAGTTTGAAGCGGGAGGATGAGCAGTTCTTC

J: TRBJ1-1
V: TRBV12-3/TRBV12-4
D: -
size: many
CDR3: CASGGPGPNTEAFF
DNA: TGTGCCAGCGGCGGGCCAGGACCGAACACTGAAGCTTTCTTT

J: TRBJ2-7
V: TRBV20-1
D: -
size: many
CDR3: CSASSRGNSYEQYF
DNA: TGCAGTGCTAGCTCCAGGGGAAATTCCTACGAGCAGTACTTC

J: TRBJ2-7
V: TRBV5-1
D: -
size: few
CDR3: CASSLVGQFDQYF
DNA: TGCGCCAGCAGCTTGGTCGGGCAGTTTGATCAGTACTTC

J: TRBJ2-7
V: TRBV20-1
D: TRBD2
size: many
CDR3: CSARPLAGDFYEQYF
DNA: TGCAGTGCTAGACCACTAGCGGGAGATTTTTACGAGCAGTACTTC

J: TRBJ1-5
V: TRBV19
D: -
size: -
CDR3: CASRDGGGNQPQHF
DNA: TGTGCCAGTAGGGACGGGGGTGGCAATCAGCCCCAGCATTTT

J: TRBJ2-7
V: TRBV4-2
D: TRBD2
size: many
CDR3: CASSQENSGTSSYEQYF
DNA: TGTGCCAGCAGCCAAGAGAATTCCGGGACTAGCTCCTACGAGCAGTACTTC

J: TRBJ2-3
V: TRBV20-1
D: -
size: many
CDR3: CSVSGGTDTQYF
DNA: TGCAGTGTTTCTGGTGGCACAGATACGCAGTATTTT

J: TRBJ1-2
V: TRBV5-5
D: -
size: -
CDR3: CASSPGTPTNGYTF
DNA: TGTGCCAGCAGCCCCGGGACACCGACTAATGGCTACACCTTC

J: TRBJ2-2
V: TRBV6-5
D: TRBD2
size: many
CDR3: CASSYSGTSAWPNTGELFF
DNA: TGTGCCAGCAGTTACTCGGGGACTAGCGCATGGCCGAACACCGGGGAGCTGTTTTTT

J: TRBJ2-1
V: TRBV20-1
D: TRBD2
size: many
CDR3: CSAEPLAGGLNNEQFF
DNA: TGCAGTGCTGAACCCCTAGCGGGAGGGCTCAACAATGAGCAGTTCTTC

J: TRBJ2-2
V: TRBV7-7
D: -
size: -
CDR3: CASSFGELSGELFF
DNA: TGTGCTAGCAGCTTTGGGGAACTTAGCGGGGAGCTGTTTTTT

J: TRBJ2-7
V: TRBV7-3
D: -
size: many
CDR3: CASSLNAAGRGEQYF
DNA: TGTGCCAGCAGCTTAAATGCCGCGGGACGGGGCGAGCAGTACTTC

J: TRBJ2-2
V: TRBV4-3
D: -
size: -
CDR3: CASSRGPGGEAGELFF
DNA: TGCGCCAGCAGCCGCGGGCCCGGAGGGGAAGCCGGGGAGCTGTTTTTT

J: TRBJ1-5
V: TRBV5-6
D: -
size: many
CDR3: CASSLRQGRAQPQHF
DNA: TGTGCCAGCAGCTTGAGGCAGGGCCGTGCTCAGCCCCAGCATTTT

J: TRBJ1-1
V: TRBV27
D: TRBD1
size: many
CDR3: CASSAGQANTEAFF
DNA: TGTGCCAGCAGTGCTGGACAGGCCAACACTGAAGCTTTCTTT

J: TRBJ2-7
V: TRBV20-1
D: TRBD2
size: few
CDR3: CSALTPTSGTPFYEQYF
DNA: TGCAGTGCTCTTACCCCGACTAGCGGGACGCCGTTTTACGAGCAGTACTTC

J: TRBJ2-7
V: TRBV6-2/TRBV6-3
D: TRBD2
size: -
CDR3: CASSYPSVAGIYSYEQYF
DNA: TGTGCCAGCAGTTACCCCTCGGTAGCGGGAATATACTCCTACGAGCAGTACTTC

J: TRBJ1-6
V: TRBV5-1
D: -
size: few
CDR3: CASTNGGFVGSPLHF
DNA: TGCGCCAGCACCAATGGGGGGTTCGTTGGCTCACCCCTCCACTTT

J: TRBJ1-4
V: TRBV7-6
D: TRBD1
size: few
CDR3: CASSTTGGTNEKLFF
DNA: TGTGCCAGCAGTACAACAGGGGGCACTAATGAAAAACTGTTTTTT

J: TRBJ1-2
V: TRBV7-2
D: -
size: -
CDR3: CASSPWACPNYGYTF
DNA: TGTGCCAGCAGCCCTTGGGCCTGCCCTAACTATGGCTACACCTTC

J: TRBJ2-5
V: TRBV9
D: -
size: many
CDR3: CASSVAQGGSGETQYF
DNA: TGTGCCAGCAGCGTAGCACAGGGTGGGTCTGGGGAGACCCAGTACTTC

J: TRBJ1-2
V: TRBV5-4
D: -
size: -
CDR3: CASSLTGFSYGYTF
DNA: TGTGCCAGCAGCTTGACGGGATTCAGTTATGGCTACACCTTC

J: TRBJ1-2
V: TRBV7-2
D: -
size: many
CDR3: CASSFDNLGYTF
DNA: TGTGCCAGCAGCTTTGACAACCTCGGCTACACCTTC

J: TRBJ2-2
V: TRBV12-3/TRBV12-4
D: -
size: many
CDR3: CASSPPGAGDAGELFF
DNA: TGTGCCAGCAGCCCCCCGGGGGCAGGGGACGCCGGGGAGCTGTTTTTT

J: TRBJ2-7
V: TRBV7-8
D: TRBD2
size: many
CDR3: CASSLEGWTSPHEQYF
DNA: TGTGCCAGCAGCTTAGAGGGCTGGACTAGCCCCCACGAGCAGTACTTC

J: TRBJ2-3
V: TRBV5-1
D: TRBD2
size: many
CDR3: CASLGLAVLADTQYF
DNA: TGCGCCAGCCTGGGACTAGCGGTTCTTGCGGATACGCAGTATTTT

J: TRBJ2-7
V: TRBV7-6
D: -
size: -
CDR3: CASSSSHDRYEQYF
DNA: TGTGCCAGCAGCTCGAGTCACGACAGATACGAGCAGTACTTC

J: TRBJ2-5
V: TRBV15
D: -
size: many
CDR3: CATSTQVRETQYF
DNA: TGTGCCACCAGCACCCAAGTGAGGGAGACCCAGTACTTC

J: TRBJ2-1
V: TRBV6-2/TRBV6-3
D: -
size: many
CDR3: CASSFYPGDEQFF
DNA: TGTGCCAGCAGTTTCTATCCAGGCGATGAGCAGTTCTTC

J: TRBJ2-7
V: TRBV6-1
D: -
size: -
CDR3: CASSEVGVGQYF
DNA: TGTGCCAGCAGTGAAGTGGGAGTCGGGCAGTACTTC

J: TRBJ2-1
V: TRBV11-2
D: TRBD1
size: many
CDR3: CASSLDGQQGDEQFF
DNA: TGTGCCAGCAGCCTTGATGGGCAACAGGGGGATGAGCAGTTCTTC

J: TRBJ2-2
V: TRBV7-6
D: -
size: -
CDR3: CASSWTLDTGELFF
DNA: TGTGCCAGCAGCTGGACTCTGGACACCGGGGAGCTGTTTTTT

J: TRBJ2-2
V: TRBV15
D: TRBD2
size: -
CDR3: CATSSAGVAGEPFF
DNA: TGTGCCACCAGCTCCGCGGGAGTCGCCGGGGAGCCGTTTTTT

J: TRBJ1-4
V: TRBV19
D: -
size: few
CDR3: CASSIWTPTNEKLFF
DNA: TGTGCCAGTAGTATCTGGACCCCCACTAATGAAAAACTGTTTTTT

J: TRBJ2-3
V: TRBV29-1
D: TRBD2
size: few
CDR3: CSVEASGSDGDTQYF
DNA: TGCAGCGTTGAGGCTAGCGGGAGTGATGGAGATACGCAGTATTTT

J: TRBJ2-7
V: TRBV7-2
D: TRBD2
size: few
CDR3: CASSLLAGSSYEQYF
DNA: TGTGCCAGCAGCTTATTAGCGGGAAGCTCCTACGAGCAGTACTTC

J: TRBJ2-1
V: TRBV11-3
D: -
size: many
CDR3: CASTREGNEQFF
DNA: TGTGCCAGCACCAGAGAGGGCAATGAGCAGTTCTTC

J: TRBJ1-1
V: TRBV18
D: -
size: -
CDR3: CASSPPSRGTEAFF
DNA: TGTGCCAGCTCACCACCGTCTCGAGGCACTGAAGCTTTCTTT

J: TRBJ2-1
V: TRBV5-1
D: TRBD2
size: few
CDR3: CASSPQLAGGRNEQFF
DNA: TGCGCCAGCAGCCCACAACTAGCGGGAGGCAGGAATGAGCAGTTCTTC

J: TRBJ1-1
V: TRBV10-3
D: TRBD1
size: -
CDR3: CAISAQGAERSTEAFF
DNA: TGTGCCATCAGTGCACAGGGGGCGGAGAGGAGCACTGAAGCTTTCTTT

J: TRBJ2-5
V: TRBV5-4
D: -
size: -
CDR3: CASSLQGGETRYF
DNA: TGTGCCAGCAGCCTCCAGGGGGGAGAGACCCGGTACTTC

J: TRBJ2-1
V: TRBV12-3/TRBV12-4
D: -
size: many
CDR3: CASIEPPHNEQFF
DNA: TGTGCCAGCATTGAACCACCCCACAATGAGCAGTTCTTC

J: TRBJ1-2
V: TRBV5-1
D: -
size: -
CDR3: CASSFSRAYGYTF
DNA: TGCGCCAGCAGCTTCTCCAGGGCGTATGGCTACACCTTC

J: TRBJ2-1
V: TRBV21-1
D: -
size: few
CDR3: CASSKGGRTEPNPFF
DNA: TGTGCCAGCAGCAAAGGAGGGCGGACGGAGCCAAATCCGTTCTTC

J: TRBJ2-5
V: TRBV9
D: -
size: -
CDR3: CASSVAPQETQYF
DNA: TGTGCCAGCAGCGTAGCCCCCCAAGAGACCCAGTACTTC

J: TRBJ2-1
V: TRBV7-6
D: -
size: -
CDR3: CASSQIADAYNEQFF
DNA: TGTGCCAGCAGCCAAATAGCGGACGCCTACAATGAGCAGTTCTTC

J: TRBJ2-5
V: TRBV12-3/TRBV12-4
D: -
size: many
CDR3: CASRTGVALTQYF
DNA: TGTGCCAGCAGAACAGGAGTAGCGCTAACCCAGTACTTC

J: TRBJ2-1
V: TRBV11-2
D: -
size: few
CDR3: CASSLGVHEQFF
DNA: TGTGCCAGCAGCTTAGGTGTCCATGAGCAGTTCTTC

J: TRBJ2-3
V: TRBV7-9
D: -
size: -
CDR3: CASSLAIVTDTQYF
DNA: TGTGCCAGCAGCTTAGCGATAGTAACAGATACGCAGTATTTT

J: TRBJ1-1
V: TRBV10-3
D: -
size: -
CDR3: CAITVGQPFTFGTEAFF
DNA: TGTGCCATCACCGTAGGACAGCCTTTTACCTTTGGGACTGAAGCTTTCTTT

J: TRBJ2-6
V: TRBV28
D: TRBD1
size: -
CDR3: CASSSRQGANSGANVLTF
DNA: TGTGCCAGCAGTTCCCGACAGGGGGCAAACTCTGGGGCCAACGTCCTGACTTTC

J: TRBJ2-2
V: TRBV4-2
D: -
size: many
CDR3: CASSQDPFRRPGELFF
DNA: TGTGCCAGCAGCCAAGATCCTTTTCGCAGGCCCGGGGAGCTGTTTTTT

J: TRBJ1-2
V: TRBV19
D: -
size: few
CDR3: CASKPGTDYGYTF
DNA: TGTGCCAGTAAGCCAGGGACGGACTATGGCTACACCTTC